This passage covers 27 T cell receptor beta chains from one sample sequenced in a study of blood T cell repertoires in COVID-19 (dated by TCRdb to about 2020). The receptor library was made with the immunoSEQ multiplex PCR assay. TCRdb holds this immuneACCESS table with in-frame rearrangements only. Some clones are missing; in checked studies, unresolved V genes explain under half, and the rest has no known cause. For this sample the table gives around 60,000 clones, of which 81% were detected only once. Of the sample, over 25% falls within the top ten clones. The material sequenced was peripheral blood. These receptors all come from a woman at least 80 years old with active or convalescent COVID-19.

The chain has TRBV10-2 and TRBJ1-2, with 7 bases matching TRBD1. Germline V gene data show CDR1 as WSHSY and CDR2 as SAAADI. This CDR3 region has 15 residues. V dropped 0 bases and J dropped 8; count of bases not matched to a gene: 9. CDR3 sequence reads: CASSESKGTAFGYTF. For the CDR3, the DNA is TGCGCCAGCAGTGAGTCGAAGGGGACAGCGTTCGGCTACACCTTC.

This chain joins TRBV5-6 and TRBJ2-7; unclear D gene. The length of the CDR3 is 11 residues. Germline V CDR1 and CDR2: SGHDT, YYEEEE. V dropped 4 bases and J dropped 7 bases, with 9 bases sitting between them. The CDR3 DNA sequence: TGTGCCAGCAGCCGGGTGGAGGAGCAGTACTTC. Translating gives CASSRVEEQYF.

The rearrangement uses TRBV2 and TRBJ1-1; TRBD1 agrees at 7 bases. V trimming: 8 bases; J trimming: 0 bases; junction bases outside the gene matches: 9. Germline lookup yields CDR1 SNHLY and CDR2 FYNNEI. This CDR3 is built from 15 residues. The CDR3 here is CASRGSGTVNTEAFF. The DNA of the CDR3 is TGTGCCAGCCGGGGTTCCGGGACAGTGAACACTGAAGCTTTCTTT.

This clone showed up just once. The CDR3 is CASSEEGGLADTQYF. In nucleotides, the CDR3 is TGTGCCAGCAGCGAAGAGGGGGGGCTAGCAGATACGCAGTATTTT. V gene TRBV13 combines with J gene TRBJ2-3; D perhaps matches TRBD2 (7 bases). The CDR3 extends over 15 amino acids. Germline values: CDR1 PRHDT, CDR2 FYEKMQ (reference sequence). V lost 5 bases, J lost 4 bases, and 16 bases lay in between. Variable domain in full (rest from reference TRBV13 and TRBJ2-3): AAGVIQSPRHLIKEKRETATLKCYPIPRHDTVYWYQQGPGQDPQFLISFYEKMQSDKGSIPDRFSAQQFSDYHSELNMSSLELGDSALYFCASSEEGGLADTQYFGPGTRLTVL.

The CDR3 nucleotides read TGTGCCAGCAGTCCTCTAGCGGGGGGCCTCCAAGAGACCCAGTACTTC. Translated, it gives CASSPLAGGLQETQYF. The genes are TRBV2 and TRBJ2-5; 11 bases are a match to TRBD2. The CDR3 spans 16 residues. J lost 1 base, V lost 5 bases, and 6 bases had no gene match. In germline, CDR1 is SNHLY, CDR2 FYNNEI.

Here the CDR3 DNA reads TGTGCCAGTAGTATGTCGGGACACAGGAACACTGAAGCTTTCTTT. Protein: CASSMSGHRNTEAFF. The rearrangement links TRBV19 to TRBJ1-1; TRBD1 is a possible D gene (6 bases). Between the trimmed V and J ends, which lost 3 bases and 1 base, there was a span of 12 bases. CDR1 and CDR2 from the germline V gene are LNHDA and SQIVND (reference sequence). CDR3 length equals 15 residues.

This chain uses TRBV4-1 with TRBJ1-5; TRBD1 might be the D (5 bases). CDR1 is MGHRA and CDR2 is YSYEKL in the germline V gene. The CDR3 covers 16 residues. Deletions cut 0 bases from V and 4 bases from J, with 13 bases between. In DNA, the CDR3 is TGCGCCAGCAGCCAAGATGGGCGGACACCGAATCAGCCCCAGCATTTT. Translated, it gives CASSQDGRTPNQPQHF.

Written as DNA, the CDR3 is TGCAGCGTTGGGACAGGGGATCCCTATGGCTACACCTTC. This translates into CSVGTGDPYGYTF. The V gene is TRBV29-1, the J gene TRBJ1-2; 9 nucleotides align to TRBD1. Germline values: CDR1 SQVTM, CDR2 ANQGSEA. This CDR3 region has 13 residues. With 4 bases clipped from V and 4 bases from J, the junction kept 4 bases outside the gene matches.

CDR3 sequence: CATRLEVYGYTF. Written as DNA, the CDR3 is TGTGCCACGAGGCTCGAGGTCTATGGCTACACCTTC. The chain combines TRBV10-3 with TRBJ1-2; D not resolved. V was pared by 10 bases and J by 4 bases, with 13 bases between. The CDR3 contains 12 residues. Per germline, CDR1 ENHRY and CDR2 SYGVKD.

The DNA for the CDR3 is TGTGCCAGCAGGGCACAGGGGACTGAAGCTTTCTTT. As protein: CASRAQGTEAFF. V is TRBV12-3 or TRBV12-4 and J is TRBJ1-1; 7 positions match TRBD1. The CDR3 length is 12 residues. V lost 6 bases to trimming and J lost 5 bases; unmatched junction nucleotides: 3.

The chain is built from TRBV5-1 and TRBJ2-2; 7 nucleotides agree with TRBD2. This CDR3 has 15 amino acids. With 1 base clipped from V and 5 bases from J, the junction kept 5 bases outside the gene matches. CDR1 SGHRS and CDR2 YFSETQ come from the germline V gene. The CDR3 is CASSLSWEGTGELFF. The CDR3 DNA reads as TGCGCCAGCAGCTTGAGTTGGGAGGGGACCGGGGAGCTGTTTTTT.

CDR3 loop: CASTLTPWTNTEAFF. In DNA form, the CDR3 reads TGTGCCAGCACCTTAACCCCGTGGACAAACACTGAAGCTTTCTTT. V and J are TRBV6-5 and TRBJ1-1; weak D call: TRBD1 (5 bases). This CDR3 comprises 15 residues. Trimming pared 7 bases from V and 2 bases from J, leaving 17 bases between. The V gene's germline CDR1 is MNHEY and CDR2 SVGAGI.

This chain joins TRBV5-1 and TRBJ2-3; TRBD2 matches 7 bases. After removal of 6 bases from V and 0 bases from J, the junction contained 4 bases not matched to a gene. The CDR3 runs to 14 residues. The germline V gene encodes CDR1 SGHRS and CDR2 YFSETQ. CDR3 residues: CASTKRGSTDTQYF. DNA for the CDR3: TGCGCCAGCACTAAGCGGGGAAGCACAGATACGCAGTATTTT.

As to this clone: Additional DNA sequences in this sample encode the identical CDR3. The rearrangement links TRBV12-3 or TRBV12-4 to TRBJ1-2; D gene ambiguous. The ends were cut back, 5 bases at V and 5 bases at J, with 12 bases in the middle. CDR3 length: 13 amino acids. DNA for the CDR3: TGTGCCAGCAGTCCCGGAGGTGGGTATGGCTACACCTTC. Protein sequence: CASSPGGGYGYTF.

The chain uses TRBV11-2 and TRBJ2-5; 10 bases line up with TRBD2. Germline values: CDR1 SGHAT, CDR2 FQNNGV. CDR3 length: 17 residues. Trimming took 5 bases from V and 1 from J; bases not matched to a gene: 10. The CDR3 DNA reads as TGTGCCAGCAGCGCAGGCCCCCTAGCGGGGGCCCAAGAGACCCAGTACTTC. The encoded protein is CASSAGPLAGAQETQYF.

This chain connects TRBV5-1 to TRBJ2-2; 8 bases align to TRBD1. CDR3 length: 15 residues. Germline V gene sequence: CDR1 SGHRS, CDR2 YFSETQ. V shed 7 bases, J shed 2 bases, and the junction held 7 bases outside the gene matches. For the CDR3, the DNA is TGCGCCAGCCGGGGACAGGCCTCAAACACCGGGGAGCTGTTTTTT. As protein: CASRGQASNTGELFF. The whole variable domain, remainder taken from reference TRBV5-1 and TRBJ2-2, is KAGVTQTPRYLIKTRGQQVTLSCSPISGHRSVSWYQQTPGQGLQFLFEYFSETQRNKGNFPGRFSGRQFSNSRSEMNVSTLELGDSALYLCASRGQASNTGELFFGEGSRLTVL.

The chain has TRBV11-3 and TRBJ2-1, with D tentatively TRBD2 (6 bases). Germline CDR1 SGHNT, CDR2 YENEEA. CDR3 length: 12 residues. V gave up 1 base and J gave up 12 bases, with 10 bases separating them. The CDR3 coding sequence is TGTGCCAGCAGCTTAGGACTAGATCTGCAGTTCTTC. Amino acid sequence: CASSLGLDLQFF.

The rearrangement uses TRBV7-9 and TRBJ2-5; 13 bases map to TRBD2. The germline gives CDR1 SEHNR, CDR2 FQNEAQ (reference sequence). CDR3 length: 18 residues. V lost 4 bases to trimming and J lost 3 bases; unmatched junction nucleotides: 11. The CDR3 DNA reads as TGTGCCAGCAGCTATTTCCTGGGACTAGCGGGGAGCGAAGAGACCCAGTACTTC. Translated: CASSYFLGLAGSEETQYF.

The rearrangement joins TRBV12-3 or TRBV12-4 to TRBJ1-4; D remains unclear. The CDR3 sequence is 12 residues long. Trimming took 7 bases from V and 8 from J, leaving 11 bases between them. Written as DNA, the CDR3 is TGTGCCAGCAACGGAGGTGCGGAAAAACTGTTTTTT. It translates to CASNGGAEKLFF.

V usage is TRBV18 and J usage is TRBJ1-1; possible D gene TRBD1, 5 bases. From germline, CDR1 is KGHSH and CDR2 LQKENI. The CDR3 covers 15 residues. Between the trimmed V and J ends, which lost 6 bases and 0 bases, there was a span of 14 bases. The CDR3 spells CASSLTGLMNTEAFF. The CDR3 nucleotides read TGTGCCAGCTCCTTGACGGGACTTATGAACACTGAAGCTTTCTTT. The variable domain in full, completed from reference TRBV18 and TRBJ1-1, reads NAGVMQNPRHLVRRRGQEARLRCSPMKGHSHVYWYRQLPEEGLKFMVYLQKENIIDESGMPKERFSAEFPKEGPSILRIQQVVRGDSAAYFCASSLTGLMNTEAFFGQGTRLTVV.

The chain employs TRBV20-1 and TRBJ1-5, with D tentatively TRBD1 (5 bases). V lost 3 bases and J 0 bases, leaving 18 bases between the germline ends. Germline assignment: CDR1 DFQATT and CDR2 SNEGSKA (reference sequence). The CDR3 spans 17 residues. CDR3 DNA: TGCAGTGCTAGTCAGGCAGGGCCAACTAATAGCAATCAGCCCCAGCATTTT. It yields the protein CSASQAGPTNSNQPQHF.

The chain combines TRBV15 with TRBJ1-1; D unresolved. The germline V gene encodes CDR1 LNHNV and CDR2 YYDKDF (reference sequence). Between the trimmed V and J ends, which lost 3 bases and 5 bases, there was a span of 13 bases. This CDR3 spans 14 amino acids. CDR3 residues: CATSSATRGTEAFF. For the CDR3, the DNA is TGTGCCACCAGCAGCGCAACCCGAGGTACTGAAGCTTTCTTT. Together with reference TRBV15 and TRBJ1-1, the CDR3 gives the full variable domain: DAMVIQNPRYQVTQFGKPVTLSCSQTLNHNVMYWYQQKSSQAPKLLFHYYDKDFNNEADTPDNFQSRRPNTSFCFLDIRSPGLGDTAMYLCATSSATRGTEAFFGQGTRLTVV.

V and J are TRBV28 and TRBJ1-2; 8 bases are shared with TRBD1. Germline loops: CDR1 MDHEN, CDR2 SYDVKM. Unmatched junction bases numbered 9, after V lost 1 base and J lost 8 bases. The CDR3 is made up of 15 amino acids. DNA of the CDR3: TGTGCCAGCAGTTTATACGCAGGGGGCTTGGAGGGCTACACCTTC. The encoded protein is CASSLYAGGLEGYTF.

The rearrangement joins TRBV6-2 or TRBV6-3 to TRBJ1-4, with 8 bases matching TRBD1. V was pared by 2 bases and J by 5 bases, with 4 bases of the junction left unmatched. Germline values: CDR1 MNHEY, CDR2 SVGEGT. The CDR3 sequence is 15 residues long. The CDR3 loop reads CASSYRDRPNEKLFF. CDR3 bases: TGTGCCAGCAGTTACCGGGACAGGCCCAATGAAAAACTGTTTTTT.

V is TRBV25-1 and J is TRBJ1-1; the D gene is possibly TRBD1 (5 bases). The CDR3 has 13 amino acids. The germline gives CDR1 MGHDK, CDR2 SYGVNS. Trimming cost V 7 bases and J 4 bases, with 13 bases left between them. CDR3 protein: CASTGDVATEAFF. CDR3 nucleotide sequence: TGTGCCAGCACGGGGGACGTCGCCACTGAAGCTTTCTTT.

This sequence joins TRBV7-8 and TRBJ1-6; 8 nucleotides line up with TRBD1. V gave up 4 bases and J gave up 10 bases; unmatched junction bases: 6. The CDR3 is 14 amino acids. Germline V CDR1 and CDR2: SGHVS, FQNEAQ. In DNA, the CDR3 is TGTGCCAGCAGCTCAGGACAGGGTTGGTCACCCCTCCACTTT. This codes for CASSSGQGWSPLHF.

Points on this clone: Germline and junction disagree at one end, which may indicate a read error. The rearrangement links TRBV19 to TRBJ1-5, with D perhaps matching TRBD1 (5 bases). Germline loops: CDR1 LNHDA, CDR2 SQIVND (reference sequence). This CDR3 is 14 amino acids long. The CDR3 nucleotides read TGTGCCAGTAGTCCCAGTATGGCTGTCGCGACAGTGGAATTT. Protein sequence: CASSPSMAVATVEF.